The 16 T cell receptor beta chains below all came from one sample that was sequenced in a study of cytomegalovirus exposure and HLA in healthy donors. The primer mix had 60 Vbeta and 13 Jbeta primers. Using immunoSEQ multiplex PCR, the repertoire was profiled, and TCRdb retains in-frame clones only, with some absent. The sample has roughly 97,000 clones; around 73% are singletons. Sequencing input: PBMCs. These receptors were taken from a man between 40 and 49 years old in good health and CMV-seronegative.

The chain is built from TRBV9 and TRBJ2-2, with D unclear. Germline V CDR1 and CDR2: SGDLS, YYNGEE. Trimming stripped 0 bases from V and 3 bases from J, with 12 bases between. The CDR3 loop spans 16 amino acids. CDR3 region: CASSVEATIHTGELFF. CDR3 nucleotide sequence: TGTGCCAGCAGCGTAGAGGCGACAATTCACACCGGGGAGCTGTTTTTT. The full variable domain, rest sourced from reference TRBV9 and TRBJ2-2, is DSGVTQTPKHLITATGQRVTLRCSPRSGDLSVYWYQQSLDQGLQFLIQYYNGEERAKGNILERFSAQQFPDLHSELNLSSLELGDSALYFCASSVEATIHTGELFFGEGSRLTVL.

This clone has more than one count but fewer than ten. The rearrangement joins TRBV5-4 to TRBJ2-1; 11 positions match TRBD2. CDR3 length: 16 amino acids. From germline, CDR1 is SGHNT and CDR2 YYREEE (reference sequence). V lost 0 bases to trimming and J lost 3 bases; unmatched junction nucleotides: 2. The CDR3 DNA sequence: TGTGCCAGCAGCTTGGACGGACTAGCGGGCTACAATGAGCAGTTCTTC. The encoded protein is CASSLDGLAGYNEQFF.

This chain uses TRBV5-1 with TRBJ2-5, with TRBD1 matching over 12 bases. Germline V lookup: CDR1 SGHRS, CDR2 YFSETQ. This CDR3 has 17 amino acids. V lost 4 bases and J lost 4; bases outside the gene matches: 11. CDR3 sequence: CASSKGTGGDFGETQYF. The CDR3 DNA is TGCGCCAGCAGCAAGGGGACAGGGGGCGATTTTGGAGAGACCCAGTACTTC. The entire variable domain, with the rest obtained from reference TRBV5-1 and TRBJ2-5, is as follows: KAGVTQTPRYLIKTRGQQVTLSCSPISGHRSVSWYQQTPGQGLQFLFEYFSETQRNKGNFPGRFSGRQFSNSRSEMNVSTLELGDSALYLCASSKGTGGDFGETQYFGPGTRLLVL.

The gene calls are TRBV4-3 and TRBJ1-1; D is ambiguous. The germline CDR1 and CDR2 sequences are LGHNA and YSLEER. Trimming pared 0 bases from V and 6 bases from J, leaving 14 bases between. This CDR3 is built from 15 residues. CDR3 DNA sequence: TGCGCCAGCAGCCAAGATTCGAGTCCTTCGGCTGAAGCTTTCTTT. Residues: CASSQDSSPSAEAFF.

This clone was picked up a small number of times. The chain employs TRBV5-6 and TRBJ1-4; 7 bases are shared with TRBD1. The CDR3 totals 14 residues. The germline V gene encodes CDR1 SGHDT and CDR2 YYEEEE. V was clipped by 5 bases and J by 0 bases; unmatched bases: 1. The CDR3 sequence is CASSTGATNEKLFF. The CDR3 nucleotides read TGTGCCAGCAGTACAGGGGCAACTAATGAAAAACTGTTTTTT.

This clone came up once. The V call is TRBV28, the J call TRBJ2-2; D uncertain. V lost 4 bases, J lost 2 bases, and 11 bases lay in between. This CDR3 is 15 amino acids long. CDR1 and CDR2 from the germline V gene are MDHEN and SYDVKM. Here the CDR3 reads CASSSPRTNTGELFF. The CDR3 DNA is TGTGCCAGCAGTTCCCCCAGAACCAACACCGGGGAGCTGTTTTTT.

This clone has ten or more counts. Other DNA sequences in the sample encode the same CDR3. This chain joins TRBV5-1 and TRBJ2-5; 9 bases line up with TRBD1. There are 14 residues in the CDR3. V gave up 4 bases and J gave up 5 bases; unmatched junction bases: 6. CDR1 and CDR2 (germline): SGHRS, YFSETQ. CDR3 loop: CASSPDRGIETQYF. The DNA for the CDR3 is TGCGCCAGCAGCCCGGACAGGGGAATCGAGACCCAGTACTTC.

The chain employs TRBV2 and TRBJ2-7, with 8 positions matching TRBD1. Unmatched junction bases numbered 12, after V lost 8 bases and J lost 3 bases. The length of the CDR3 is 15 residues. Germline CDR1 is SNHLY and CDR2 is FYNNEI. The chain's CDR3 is CASRTLGTGLYEQYF. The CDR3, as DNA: TGTGCCAGCCGGACTTTAGGGACAGGACTCTACGAGCAGTACTTC.

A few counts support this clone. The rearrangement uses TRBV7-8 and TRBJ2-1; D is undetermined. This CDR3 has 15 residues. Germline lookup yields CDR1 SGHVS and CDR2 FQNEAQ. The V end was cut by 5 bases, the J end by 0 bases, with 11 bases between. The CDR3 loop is CASSRLDSSYNEQFF. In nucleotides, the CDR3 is TGTGCCAGCAGCCGCCTAGATAGCTCCTACAATGAGCAGTTCTTC.

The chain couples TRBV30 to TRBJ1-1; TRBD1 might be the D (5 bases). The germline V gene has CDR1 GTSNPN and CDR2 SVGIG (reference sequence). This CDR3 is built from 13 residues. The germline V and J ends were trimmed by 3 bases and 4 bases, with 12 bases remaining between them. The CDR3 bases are TGTGCCTGGAGGACAGATCCAGTCACTGAAGCTTTCTTT. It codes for CAWRTDPVTEAFF. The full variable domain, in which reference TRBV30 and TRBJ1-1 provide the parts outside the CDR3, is SQTIHQWPATLVQPVGSPLSLECTVEGTSNPNLYWYRQAAGRGLQLLFYSVGIGQISSEVPQNLSASRPQDRQFILSSKKLLLSDSGFYLCAWRTDPVTEAFFGQGTRLTVV.

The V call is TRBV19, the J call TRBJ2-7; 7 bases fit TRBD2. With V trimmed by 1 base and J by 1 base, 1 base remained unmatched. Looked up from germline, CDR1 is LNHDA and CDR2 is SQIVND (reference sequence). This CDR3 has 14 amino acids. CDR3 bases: TGTGCCAGTAGTATAGGGCGGGGGTCCTACGAGCAGTACTTC. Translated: CASSIGRGSYEQYF.

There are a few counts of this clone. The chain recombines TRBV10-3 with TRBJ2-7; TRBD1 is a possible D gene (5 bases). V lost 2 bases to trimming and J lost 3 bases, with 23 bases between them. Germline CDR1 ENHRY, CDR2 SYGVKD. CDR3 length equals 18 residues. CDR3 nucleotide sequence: TGTGCCATCAGTGAGCCCGACAAGACAGAAAGTTCGTACTACGAGCAGTACTTC. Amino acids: CAISEPDKTESSYYEQYF.

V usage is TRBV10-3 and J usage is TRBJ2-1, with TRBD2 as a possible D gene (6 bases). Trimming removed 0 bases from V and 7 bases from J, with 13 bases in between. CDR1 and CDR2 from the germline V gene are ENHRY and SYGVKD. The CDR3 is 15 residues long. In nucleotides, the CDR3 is TGTGCCATCAGTGAGTCCAGTCTCGGGGGTAATGAGCAGTTCTTC. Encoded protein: CAISESSLGGNEQFF.

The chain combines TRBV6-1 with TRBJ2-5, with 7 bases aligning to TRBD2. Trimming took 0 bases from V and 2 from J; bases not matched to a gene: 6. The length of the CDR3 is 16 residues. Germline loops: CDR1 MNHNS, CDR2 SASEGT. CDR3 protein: CASSEARGGEQETQYF. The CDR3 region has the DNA TGTGCCAGCAGTGAAGCTCGCGGGGGAGAACAAGAGACCCAGTACTTC.

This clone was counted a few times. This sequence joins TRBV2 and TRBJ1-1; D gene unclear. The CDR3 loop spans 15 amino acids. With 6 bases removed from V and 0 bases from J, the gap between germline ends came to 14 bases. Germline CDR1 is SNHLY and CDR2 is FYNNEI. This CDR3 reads CASRGTFRLNTEAFF. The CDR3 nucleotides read TGTGCCAGCAGAGGAACTTTCAGGCTGAACACTGAAGCTTTCTTT.

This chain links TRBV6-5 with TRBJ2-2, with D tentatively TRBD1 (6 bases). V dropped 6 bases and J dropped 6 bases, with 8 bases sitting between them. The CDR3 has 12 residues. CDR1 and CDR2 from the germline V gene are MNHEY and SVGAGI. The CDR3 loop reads CASRPGAGELFF. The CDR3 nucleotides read TGTGCCAGCAGGCCAGGGGCCGGGGAGCTGTTTTTT.